A single T cell receptor (beta chain) is shown here with its context. The antigen is undetermined. These data are taken from a study of cytomegalovirus exposure and HLA in healthy donors. Study summary: Early release data held tens of millions of unique TCRs from HLA-typed donors.

The primer mix had 60 Vbeta and 13 Jbeta primers. The assay was immunoSEQ multiplex PCR, and TCRdb's table has in-frame clones only and misses some. The sample lists under 150,000 clones, over 8% occurring once. Study-wide findings and caveats: The authors later linked a missense DCLRE1C variant to TCR beta V- and J-gene trimming. Generally TCR sequences proved uncommon, though certain public TCRs appeared in numerous donors.

The clonotype comes from a male donor in good health and CMV-seronegative. Material for sequencing was PBMCs.

The CDR3 reads CASSQRVGRAGANVLTF. The CDR3 bases are TGTGCCAGCAGCCAAAGGGTTGGCAGGGCTGGGGCCAACGTCCTGACTTTC. The V and J genes are TRBV14 and TRBJ2-6; tentative D call: TRBD1 (5 bases). Trimming removed 2 bases at V and 2 bases at J, with 13 bases between. The length of the CDR3 is 17 residues. The germline CDR1 and CDR2 sequences are SGHDN and FVKESK.